What follows describes a single T cell receptor beta chain. This record comes from a study of control samples from healthy donors and cancer patients. The table came from immunoSEQ multiplex PCR; TCRdb's copy has only in-frame clones and leaves some out. The sample contains 110,000 to 150,000 clones, around 94% of which appear only once. The origin of this receptor is a man in his sixties with colorectal cancer. Sequencing input: PBMCs.

The CDR3 DNA sequence: TGTGCCAGCAGCCAAGATCAATGGGGGTACAACACAGATACGCAGTATTTT. Protein product: CASSQDQWGYNTDTQYF. This chain uses TRBV4-2 with TRBJ2-3; D assignment may be TRBD1 or TRBD2 (5 bases each). There are 17 residues in the CDR3. The germline V gene encodes CDR1 LGHNA and CDR2 YNFKEQ. V dropped 0 bases and J dropped 2 bases, with 15 bases sitting between them.